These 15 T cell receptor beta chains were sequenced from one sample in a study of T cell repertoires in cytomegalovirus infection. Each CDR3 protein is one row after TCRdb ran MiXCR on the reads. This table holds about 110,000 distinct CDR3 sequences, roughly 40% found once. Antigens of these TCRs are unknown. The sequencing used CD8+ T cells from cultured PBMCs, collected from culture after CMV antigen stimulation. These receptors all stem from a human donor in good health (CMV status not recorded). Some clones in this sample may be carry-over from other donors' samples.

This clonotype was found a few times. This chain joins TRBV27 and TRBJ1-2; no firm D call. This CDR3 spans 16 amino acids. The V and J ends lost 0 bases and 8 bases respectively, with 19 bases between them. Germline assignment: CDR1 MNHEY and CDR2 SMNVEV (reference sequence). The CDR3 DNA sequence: TGTGCCAGCAGTTTATCGAAGGGTGGCCCGGCGGGGGGCTACACCTTC. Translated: CASSLSKGGPAGGYTF.

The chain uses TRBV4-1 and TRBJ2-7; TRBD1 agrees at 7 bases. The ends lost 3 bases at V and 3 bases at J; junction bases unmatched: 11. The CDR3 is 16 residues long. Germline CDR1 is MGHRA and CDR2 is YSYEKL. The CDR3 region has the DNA TGCGCCAGCAGCCACCCTAGGACAGGCTCCCTCTACGAGCAGTACTTC. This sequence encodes CASSHPRTGSLYEQYF.

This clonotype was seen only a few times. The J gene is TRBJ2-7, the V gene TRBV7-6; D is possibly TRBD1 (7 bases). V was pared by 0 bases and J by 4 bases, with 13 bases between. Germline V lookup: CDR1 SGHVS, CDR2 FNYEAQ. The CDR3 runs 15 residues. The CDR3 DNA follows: TGTGCCAGCAGCTTAGCAGTGGAGGGGGCTTACGAGCAGTACTTC. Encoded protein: CASSLAVEGAYEQYF.

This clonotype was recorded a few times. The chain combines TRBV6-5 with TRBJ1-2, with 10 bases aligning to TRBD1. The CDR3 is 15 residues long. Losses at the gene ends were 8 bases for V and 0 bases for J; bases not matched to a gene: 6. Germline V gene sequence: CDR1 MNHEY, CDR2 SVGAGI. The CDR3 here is CASRDRGKANYGYTF. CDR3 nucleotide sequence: TGTGCCAGCCGGGACAGGGGAAAAGCTAACTATGGCTACACCTTC.

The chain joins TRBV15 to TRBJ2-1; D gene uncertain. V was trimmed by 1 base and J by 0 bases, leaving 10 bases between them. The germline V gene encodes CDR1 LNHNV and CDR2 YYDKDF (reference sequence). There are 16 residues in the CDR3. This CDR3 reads CATSRVPAGSYNEQFF. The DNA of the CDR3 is TGTGCCACCAGCAGAGTCCCTGCAGGCTCCTACAATGAGCAGTTCTTC.

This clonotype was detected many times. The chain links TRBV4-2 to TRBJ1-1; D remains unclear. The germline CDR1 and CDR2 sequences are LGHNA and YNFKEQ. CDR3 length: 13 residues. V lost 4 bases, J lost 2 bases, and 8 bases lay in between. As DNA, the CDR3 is TGTGCCAGCAGCCTCAACAGTAACACTGAAGCTTTCTTT. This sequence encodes CASSLNSNTEAFF.

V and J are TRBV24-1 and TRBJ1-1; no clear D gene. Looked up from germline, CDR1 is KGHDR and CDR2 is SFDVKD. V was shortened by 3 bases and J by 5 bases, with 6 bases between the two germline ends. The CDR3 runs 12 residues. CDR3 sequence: CATSDAGTEAFF. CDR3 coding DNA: TGTGCCACCAGTGATGCGGGTACTGAAGCTTTCTTT.

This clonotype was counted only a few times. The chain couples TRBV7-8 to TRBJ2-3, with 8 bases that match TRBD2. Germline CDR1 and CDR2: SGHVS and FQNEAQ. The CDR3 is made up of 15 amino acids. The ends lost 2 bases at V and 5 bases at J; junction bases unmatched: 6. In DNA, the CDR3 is TGTGCCAGCAGCTTACTCGGGGGGGCCTTAGATACGCAGTATTTT. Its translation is CASSLLGGALDTQYF.

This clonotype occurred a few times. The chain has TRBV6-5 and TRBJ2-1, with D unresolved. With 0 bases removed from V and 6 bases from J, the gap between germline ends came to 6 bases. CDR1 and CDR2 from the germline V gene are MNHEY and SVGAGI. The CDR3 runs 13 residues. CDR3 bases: TGTGCCAGCAGTTACTCGATTGGCAATGAGCAGTTCTTC. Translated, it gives CASSYSIGNEQFF.

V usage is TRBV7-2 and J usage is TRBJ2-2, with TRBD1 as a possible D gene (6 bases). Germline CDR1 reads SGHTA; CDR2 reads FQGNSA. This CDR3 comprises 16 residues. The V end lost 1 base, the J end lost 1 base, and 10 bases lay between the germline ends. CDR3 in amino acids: CASSLVGGMNTGELFF. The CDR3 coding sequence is TGTGCCAGCAGCTTAGTAGGGGGAATGAACACCGGGGAGCTGTTTTTT.

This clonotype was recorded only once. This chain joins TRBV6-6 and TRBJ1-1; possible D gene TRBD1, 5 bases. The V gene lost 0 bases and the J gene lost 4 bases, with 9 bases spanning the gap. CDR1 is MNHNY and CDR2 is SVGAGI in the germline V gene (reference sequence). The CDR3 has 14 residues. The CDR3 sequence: CASSYSGDGTEAFF. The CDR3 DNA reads TGTGCCAGCAGTTACTCAGGGGATGGCACTGAAGCTTTCTTT.

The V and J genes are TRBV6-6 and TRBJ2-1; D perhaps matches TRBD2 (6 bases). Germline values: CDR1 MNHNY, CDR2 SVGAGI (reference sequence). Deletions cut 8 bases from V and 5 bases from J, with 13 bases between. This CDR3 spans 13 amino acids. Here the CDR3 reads CASQSGPNNEQFF. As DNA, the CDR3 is TGTGCCAGCCAGAGCGGGCCGAACAATGAGCAGTTCTTC.

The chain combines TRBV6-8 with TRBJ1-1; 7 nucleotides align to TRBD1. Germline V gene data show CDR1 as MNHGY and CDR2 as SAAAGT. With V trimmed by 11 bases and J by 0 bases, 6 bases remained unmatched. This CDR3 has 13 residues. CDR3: CAAQGLLNTEAFF. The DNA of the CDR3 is TGTGCCGCACAGGGGCTACTGAACACTGAAGCTTTCTTT.

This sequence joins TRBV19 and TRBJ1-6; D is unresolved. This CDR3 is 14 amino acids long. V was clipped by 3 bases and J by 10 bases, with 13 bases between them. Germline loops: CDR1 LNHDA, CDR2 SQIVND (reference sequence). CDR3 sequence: CASSIGPAQSPLHF. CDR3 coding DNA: TGTGCCAGTAGTATCGGGCCAGCTCAGTCACCCCTCCACTTT.

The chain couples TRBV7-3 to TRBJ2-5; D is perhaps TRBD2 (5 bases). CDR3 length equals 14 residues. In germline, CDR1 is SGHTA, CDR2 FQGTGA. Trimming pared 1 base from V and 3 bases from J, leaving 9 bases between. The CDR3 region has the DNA TGTGCCAGCAGCTTAAGGGGTAGCGAAGAGACCCAGTACTTC. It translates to CASSLRGSEETQYF.